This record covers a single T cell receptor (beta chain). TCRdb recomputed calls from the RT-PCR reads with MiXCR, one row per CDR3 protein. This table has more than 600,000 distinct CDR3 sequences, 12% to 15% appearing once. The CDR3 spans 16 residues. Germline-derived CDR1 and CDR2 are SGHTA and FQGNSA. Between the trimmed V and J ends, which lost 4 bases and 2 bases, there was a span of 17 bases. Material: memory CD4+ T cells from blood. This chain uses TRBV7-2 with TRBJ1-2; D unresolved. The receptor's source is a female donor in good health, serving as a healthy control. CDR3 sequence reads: CASSYSPAGSNYGYTF. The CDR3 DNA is TGTGCCAGCAGCTACTCCCCGGCGGGATCCAACTATGGCTACACCTTC. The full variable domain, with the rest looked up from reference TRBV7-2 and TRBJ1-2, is GAGVSQSPSNKVTEKGKDVELRCDPISGHTALYWYRQSLGQGLEFLIYFQGNSAPDKSGLPSDRFSAERTGGSVSTLTIQRTQQEDSAVYLCASSYSPAGSNYGYTFGSGTRLTVV.